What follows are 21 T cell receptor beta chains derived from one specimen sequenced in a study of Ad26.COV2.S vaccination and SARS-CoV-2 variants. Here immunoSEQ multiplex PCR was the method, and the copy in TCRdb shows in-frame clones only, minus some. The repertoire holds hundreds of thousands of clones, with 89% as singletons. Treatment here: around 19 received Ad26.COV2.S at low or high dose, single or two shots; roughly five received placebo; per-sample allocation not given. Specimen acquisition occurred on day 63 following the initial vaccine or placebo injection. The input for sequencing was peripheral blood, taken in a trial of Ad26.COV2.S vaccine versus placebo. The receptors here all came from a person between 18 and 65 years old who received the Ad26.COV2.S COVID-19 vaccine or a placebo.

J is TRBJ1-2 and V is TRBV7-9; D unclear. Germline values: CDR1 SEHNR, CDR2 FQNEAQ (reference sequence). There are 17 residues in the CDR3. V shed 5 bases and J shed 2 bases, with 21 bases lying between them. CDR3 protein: CASSNSWVDGENYGYTF. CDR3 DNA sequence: TGTGCCAGCAGCAACTCGTGGGTCGACGGGGAGAACTATGGCTACACCTTC.

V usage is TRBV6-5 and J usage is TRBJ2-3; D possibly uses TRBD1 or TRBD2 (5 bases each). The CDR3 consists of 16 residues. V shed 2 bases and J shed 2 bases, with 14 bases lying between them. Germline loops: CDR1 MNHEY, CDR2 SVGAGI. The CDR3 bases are TGTGCCAGCAGTTACCGGGACCCCAGGAACACAGATACGCAGTATTTT. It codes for CASSYRDPRNTDTQYF.

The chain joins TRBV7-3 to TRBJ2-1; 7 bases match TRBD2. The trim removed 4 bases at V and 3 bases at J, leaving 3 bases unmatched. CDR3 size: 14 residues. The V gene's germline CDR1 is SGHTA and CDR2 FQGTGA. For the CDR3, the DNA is TGTGCCAGCAGCTCAAGCGGGATCTACAATGAGCAGTTCTTC. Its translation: CASSSSGIYNEQFF.

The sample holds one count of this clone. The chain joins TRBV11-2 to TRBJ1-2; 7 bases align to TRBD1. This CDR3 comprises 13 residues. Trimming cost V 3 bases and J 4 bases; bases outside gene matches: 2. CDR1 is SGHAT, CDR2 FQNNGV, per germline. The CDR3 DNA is TGTGCCAGCAGCTTGGGACAGCTCTATGGCTACACCTTC. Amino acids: CASSLGQLYGYTF.

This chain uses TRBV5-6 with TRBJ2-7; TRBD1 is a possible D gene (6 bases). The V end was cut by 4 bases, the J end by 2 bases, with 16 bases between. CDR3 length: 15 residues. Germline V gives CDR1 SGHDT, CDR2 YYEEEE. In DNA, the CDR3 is TGTGCCAGCAGCACCAGGGGCCAAACAGCCTACGAGCAGTACGTC. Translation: CASSTRGQTAYEQYV.

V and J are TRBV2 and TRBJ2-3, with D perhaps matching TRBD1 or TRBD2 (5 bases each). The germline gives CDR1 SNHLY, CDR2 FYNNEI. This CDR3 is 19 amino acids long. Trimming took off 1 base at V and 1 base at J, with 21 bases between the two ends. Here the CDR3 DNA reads TGTGCCAGCAGTGAAGGGGGGTCCTGGCGGGCGGAGGGCACAGATACGCAGTATTTT. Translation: CASSEGGSWRAEGTDTQYF.

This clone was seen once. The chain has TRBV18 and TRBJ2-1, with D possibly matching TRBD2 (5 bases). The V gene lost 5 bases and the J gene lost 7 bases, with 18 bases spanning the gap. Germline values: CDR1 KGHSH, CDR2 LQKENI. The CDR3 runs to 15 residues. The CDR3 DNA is TGTGCCAGCTCAGGAGGTCTAGCTGGTTCGAATGAGCAGTTCTTC. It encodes CASSGGLAGSNEQFF.

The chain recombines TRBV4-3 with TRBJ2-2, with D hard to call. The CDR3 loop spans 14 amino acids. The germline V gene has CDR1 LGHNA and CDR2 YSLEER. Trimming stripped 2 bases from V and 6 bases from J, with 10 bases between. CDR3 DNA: TGCGCCAGCAGCCAACCCCCCCCGGCCGGGGAGCTGTTTTTT. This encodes CASSQPPPAGELFF.

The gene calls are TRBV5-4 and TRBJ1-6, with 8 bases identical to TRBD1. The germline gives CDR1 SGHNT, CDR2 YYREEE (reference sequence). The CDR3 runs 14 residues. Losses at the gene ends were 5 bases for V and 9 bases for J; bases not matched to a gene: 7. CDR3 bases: TGTGCCAGCAGTCCCGGGACAGGTTTTTCACCCCTCCACTTT. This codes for CASSPGTGFSPLHF.

DNA of the CDR3: TGTGCCAGCAGCTCCGGGCATATCTCTTCCGAGCAGTACTTC. This codes for CASSSGHISSEQYF. J is TRBJ2-7 and V is TRBV7-2; no clear D. Trimming shortened V by 4 bases and J by 6 bases, and 16 bases separated the two germline ends. The CDR3 extends over 14 amino acids. Germline CDR1 SGHTA, CDR2 FQGNSA. Filled out from reference TRBV7-2 and TRBJ2-7, the complete variable domain reads GAGVSQSPSNKVTEKGKDVELRCDPISGHTALYWYRQSLGQGLEFLIYFQGNSAPDKSGLPSDRFSAERTGGSVSTLTIQRTQQEDSAVYLCASSSGHISSEQYFGPGTRLTVT.

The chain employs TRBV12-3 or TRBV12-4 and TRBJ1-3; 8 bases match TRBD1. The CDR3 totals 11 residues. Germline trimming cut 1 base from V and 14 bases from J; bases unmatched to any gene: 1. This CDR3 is CASSLGGQVYF. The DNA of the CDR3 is TGTGCCAGCAGTTTAGGGGGACAGGTATATTTT.

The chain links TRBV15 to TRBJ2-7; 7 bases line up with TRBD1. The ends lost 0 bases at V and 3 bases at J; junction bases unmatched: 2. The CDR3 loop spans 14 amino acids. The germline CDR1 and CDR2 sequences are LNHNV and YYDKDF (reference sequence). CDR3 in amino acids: CATSRDRQGYEQYV. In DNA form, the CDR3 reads TGTGCCACCAGCAGAGACAGACAGGGCTACGAGCAGTACGTC.

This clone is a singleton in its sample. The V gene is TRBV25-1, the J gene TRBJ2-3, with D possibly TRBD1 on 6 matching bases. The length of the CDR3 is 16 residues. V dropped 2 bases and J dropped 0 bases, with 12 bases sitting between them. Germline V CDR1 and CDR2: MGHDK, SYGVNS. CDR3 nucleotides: TGTGCCAGCAGTGAAGCGTGGGGGCCGAGCACAGATACGCAGTATTTT. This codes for CASSEAWGPSTDTQYF.

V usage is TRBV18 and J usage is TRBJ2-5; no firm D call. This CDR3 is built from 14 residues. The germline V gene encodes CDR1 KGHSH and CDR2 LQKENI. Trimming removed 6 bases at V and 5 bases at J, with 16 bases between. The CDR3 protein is CASSLDGPPETQYF. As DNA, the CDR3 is TGTGCCAGCTCTCTCGACGGACCTCCGGAGACCCAGTACTTC.

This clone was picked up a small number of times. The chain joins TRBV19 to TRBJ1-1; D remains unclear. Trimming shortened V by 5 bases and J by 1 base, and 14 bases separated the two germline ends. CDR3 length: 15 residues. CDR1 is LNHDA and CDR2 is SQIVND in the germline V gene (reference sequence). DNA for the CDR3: TGTGCCAGTAGTGCCCTCGAGGCAGGGAACACTGAAGCTTTCTTT. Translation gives CASSALEAGNTEAFF. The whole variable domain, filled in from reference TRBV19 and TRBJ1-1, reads DGGITQSPKYLFRKEGQNVTLSCEQNLNHDAMYWYRQDPGQGLRLIYYSQIVNDFQKGDIAEGYSVSREKKESFPLTVTSAQKNPTAFYLCASSALEAGNTEAFFGQGTRLTVV.

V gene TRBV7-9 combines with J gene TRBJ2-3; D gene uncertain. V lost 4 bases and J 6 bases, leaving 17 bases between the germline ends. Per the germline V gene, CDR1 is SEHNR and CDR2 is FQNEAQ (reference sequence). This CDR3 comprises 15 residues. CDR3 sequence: CASSSTKIHPDTQYF. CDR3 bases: TGTGCCAGCAGCTCAACTAAAATCCACCCCGATACGCAGTATTTT.

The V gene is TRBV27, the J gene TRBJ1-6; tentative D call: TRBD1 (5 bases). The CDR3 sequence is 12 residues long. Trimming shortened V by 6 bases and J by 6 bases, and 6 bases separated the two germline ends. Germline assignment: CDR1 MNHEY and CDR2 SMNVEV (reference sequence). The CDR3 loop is CASRTANSPLHF. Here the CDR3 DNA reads TGTGCCAGCAGGACAGCTAATTCACCCCTCCACTTT.

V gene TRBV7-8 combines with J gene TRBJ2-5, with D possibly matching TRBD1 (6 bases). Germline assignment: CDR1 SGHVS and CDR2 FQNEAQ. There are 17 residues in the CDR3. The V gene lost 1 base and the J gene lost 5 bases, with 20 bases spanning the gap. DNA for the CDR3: TGTGCCAGCAGCTTAGGGGTGGGACACACCGGTGGGGAGACCCAGTACTTC. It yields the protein CASSLGVGHTGGETQYF.

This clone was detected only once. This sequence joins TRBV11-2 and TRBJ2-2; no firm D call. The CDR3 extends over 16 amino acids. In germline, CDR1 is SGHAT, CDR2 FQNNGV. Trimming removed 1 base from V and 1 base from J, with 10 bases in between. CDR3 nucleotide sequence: TGTGCCAGCAGCTTAGGTCAGATAGGGAACACCGGGGAGCTGTTTTTT. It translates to CASSLGQIGNTGELFF.

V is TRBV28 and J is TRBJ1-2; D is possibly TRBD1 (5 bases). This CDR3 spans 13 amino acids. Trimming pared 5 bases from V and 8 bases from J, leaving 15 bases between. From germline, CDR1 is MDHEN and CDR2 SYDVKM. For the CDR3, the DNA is TGTGCCAGCAGTCCACCGGGGGGTTCAGGCTACACCTTC. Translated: CASSPPGGSGYTF.

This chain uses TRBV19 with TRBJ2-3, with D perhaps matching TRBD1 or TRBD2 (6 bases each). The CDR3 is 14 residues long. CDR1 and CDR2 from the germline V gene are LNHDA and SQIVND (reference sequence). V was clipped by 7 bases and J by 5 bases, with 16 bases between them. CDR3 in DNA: TGTGCCAGTAAACAGGGAGGTAGTGGAGATACGCAGTATTTT. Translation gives CASKQGGSGDTQYF. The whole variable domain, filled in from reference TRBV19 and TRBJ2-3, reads DGGITQSPKYLFRKEGQNVTLSCEQNLNHDAMYWYRQDPGQGLRLIYYSQIVNDFQKGDIAEGYSVSREKKESFPLTVTSAQKNPTAFYLCASKQGGSGDTQYFGPGTRLTVL.